Here is one TCR beta chain with its context. What it binds is unknown. The germline gives CDR1 LGHNA, CDR2 YSLEER. The germline V and J ends were trimmed by 0 bases and 1 base, with 9 bases remaining between them. This CDR3 has 15 amino acids. The record originates from a study of CD8 T cells in ankylosing spondylitis. The study, taken as a whole, reports: Reportedly, disease-linked clones are significantly enriched in ankylosing spondylitis patients' matched synovial fluid. The study identified a TCR beta motif of roughly eight highly homologous variants that appeared characteristic of ankylosing spondylitis blood. Within peripheral blood, clones linked to disease were CD8+ and relatively rare. Some motif variants had been reported before (in reactive arthritis synovial fluid and blood).

MiXCR, run by TCRdb on the 5' RACE reads, gives a single entry per CDR3 protein. The table records 200,000 to 250,000 distinct CDR3 sequences, roughly 18% of them present only once. The clonotype originates from a male donor with ankylosing spondylitis. V and J are TRBV4-3 and TRBJ1-1; a weak D match, TRBD1 (5 bases). Sequenced material: blood, either unsorted or a sorted T cell fraction (not recorded which). The CDR3 loop reads CASSQDRRGNTEAFF. The CDR3 DNA sequence: TGCGCCAGCAGCCAAGATAGAAGGGGGAACACTGAAGCTTTCTTT.